This TCR beta chain was sequenced in a study of regulatory T cells in long-lasting Graves disease. Investigators prepared the TCR beta libraries by applying iRepertoire HTBI primers and Arm-PCR of CDR3 regions. TCRdb ran MiXCR on the multiplex PCR reads and lists one entry per CDR3 protein. The sample holds a few hundred thousand distinct CDR3 sequences; approximately 16% are singletons and the top ten take roughly 29%. This clonotype was counted ten times or more. J lost 3 bases, V lost 10 bases, and 9 bases had no gene match. The CDR3 loop spans 13 amino acids. Germline CDR1 reads MDHEN; CDR2 reads SYDVKM. Indicated time point: newly diagnosed GD, antithyroid drugs for less than 3 months. PBMC RNA served as the TCR library source. These data were also reused for a study on T cells in Graves' hyperthyroidism and ophthalmopathy. As reported in that work: An absence of ophthalmopathy progression within 18 months meant stable Graves' hyperthyroidism.

V gene TRBV28 combines with J gene TRBJ2-7; TRBD1 aligns across 7 bases. The sequences come from peripheral blood mononuclear cells (PBMCs), collected at new diagnosis, from a patient treated with antithyroid drugs. The receptor was isolated from a middle-aged man with Graves disease. The CDR3 reads CATSRQGLYEQYF. The CDR3 nucleotides are TGTGCCACCTCACGACAGGGCCTCTACGAGCAGTACTTC.